These 14 T cell receptor beta chains share one sample of origin, sequenced in a study of OX40 agonist ivuxolimab in advanced cancers. Some clones are missing from TCRdb's copy, which holds only in-frame ones; the method was immunoSEQ multiplex PCR. The repertoire holds tens of thousands of clones, about 91% seen once, with around 2.7% in the top ten. This material consisted of CD4+ or CD8+ T cells sorted from blood, taken in a trial of the OX40 agonist ivuxolimab. All receptors come from an adult with an advanced solid tumor such as melanoma, head and neck, liver or kidney cancer.

The rearrangement links TRBV28 to TRBJ2-4; 11 bases line up with TRBD1. CDR1 and CDR2 (germline): MDHEN, SYDVKM. This CDR3 is 18 amino acids long. V was pared by 6 bases and J by 2 bases, with 12 bases of the junction left unmatched. The DNA of the CDR3 is TGTGCCAGCAGACCCGGGACAGGGGGGTTTTTAACCAAAAACATTCAGTACTTC. Residues: CASRPGTGGFLTKNIQYF.

CDR3 coding DNA: TGCGCCAGTAGCTCAGGCGGGACTAGTAACGAGCAGTACTTC. Translating gives CASSSGGTSNEQYF. This rearrangement joins TRBV10-1 to TRBJ2-7; 8 nucleotides line up with TRBD2. Germline V lookup: CDR1 WNHNN, CDR2 SYGVQD (reference sequence). This CDR3 has 14 residues. With 9 bases clipped from V and 5 bases from J, the junction kept 12 bases outside the gene matches.

The J gene is TRBJ1-2, the V gene TRBV28, with D tentatively TRBD1 (6 bases). Trimming cost V 6 bases and J 4 bases, with 18 bases left between them. This CDR3 has 15 amino acids. Germline CDR1 is MDHEN and CDR2 is SYDVKM. CDR3 sequence: CASSQGTGRSYGYTF. The DNA of the CDR3 is TGTGCCAGCAGCCAAGGCACAGGGCGAAGCTATGGCTACACCTTC.

The genes are TRBV5-1 and TRBJ2-1, with 7 positions matching TRBD2. CDR1 SGHRS and CDR2 YFSETQ come from the germline V gene. This CDR3 contains 14 residues. Losses at the gene ends were 5 bases for V and 0 bases for J; bases not matched to a gene: 2. The CDR3 reads CASRTSDSYNEQFF. CDR3 nucleotides: TGCGCCAGCAGAACTAGCGACTCCTACAATGAGCAGTTCTTC.

The chain joins TRBV5-5 to TRBJ1-1, with D perhaps matching TRBD1 (5 bases). In germline, CDR1 is SGHKS, CDR2 YYEKEE (reference sequence). Trimming stripped 0 bases from V and 0 bases from J, with 18 bases between. CDR3 length: 18 residues. The CDR3 spells CASSLAQGRGNMNTEAFF. As DNA, the CDR3 is TGTGCCAGCAGCTTGGCCCAGGGTAGGGGAAACATGAACACTGAAGCTTTCTTT. The whole variable domain, remainder taken from reference TRBV5-5 and TRBJ1-1, is DAGVTQSPTHLIKTRGQQVTLRCSPISGHKSVSWYQQVLGQGPQFIFQYYEKEERGRGNFPDRFSARQFPNYSSELNVNALLLGDSALYLCASSLAQGRGNMNTEAFFGQGTRLTVV.

V usage is TRBV7-9 and J usage is TRBJ2-2; the match to TRBD2 covers 12 bases. The V gene end was trimmed by 4 bases and the J gene end by 2 bases; junction bases not matched to a gene: 2. The CDR3 covers 16 residues. The V gene's germline CDR1 is SEHNR and CDR2 FQNEAQ (reference sequence). The DNA for the CDR3 is TGTGCCAGCAGCTCTGGACTAGCGGGAAACACCGGGGAGCTGTTTTTT. This encodes CASSSGLAGNTGELFF.

This clone was found once. The chain couples TRBV2 to TRBJ1-1; tentative D call: TRBD1 (6 bases). The germline gives CDR1 SNHLY, CDR2 FYNNEI. This CDR3 contains 14 residues. Trimming left V 6 bases short and J 0 bases short, with 11 bases between. Here the CDR3 DNA reads TGTGCCAGCAGGTCGGGACAAGTGAACACTGAAGCTTTCTTT. It translates to CASRSGQVNTEAFF.

The CDR3 DNA reads TGTGCCAGCAGCTTAGACCACTTTAGGGAGCAGTTCTTC. Encoded protein: CASSLDHFREQFF. The rearrangement links TRBV7-8 to TRBJ2-1; the D is unclear. The CDR3 has 13 amino acids. V was cut by 1 base and J by 10 bases, with 11 bases left in between. The germline V gene encodes CDR1 SGHVS and CDR2 FQNEAQ.

Here the CDR3 DNA reads TGTGCCAGCTCACCAACGCGCGTCGCGGGAGAGACCCAGTACTTC. This gives the protein CASSPTRVAGETQYF. This chain connects TRBV18 to TRBJ2-5, with D possibly being TRBD2 (5 bases). Germline V CDR1 and CDR2: KGHSH, LQKENI. This CDR3 contains 15 residues. Trimming stripped 2 bases from V and 4 bases from J, with 14 bases between. The whole variable domain, remainder taken from reference TRBV18 and TRBJ2-5, is NAGVMQNPRHLVRRRGQEARLRCSPMKGHSHVYWYRQLPEEGLKFMVYLQKENIIDESGMPKERFSAEFPKEGPSILRIQQVVRGDSAAYFCASSPTRVAGETQYFGPGTRLLVL.

This chain connects TRBV10-2 to TRBJ1-1, with 7 bases aligning to TRBD1. This CDR3 is 14 amino acids long. CDR1 and CDR2 (germline): WSHSY, SAAADI. With V trimmed by 5 bases and J by 10 bases, 13 bases remained unmatched. In DNA form, the CDR3 reads TGCGCCAGCAGTATCGGTAGGGGGCAGGGAAGAGCTTTCTTT. It codes for CASSIGRGQGRAFF.

The chain uses TRBV7-2 and TRBJ2-2; tentatively, D is TRBD1 or TRBD2 (5 bases each). The V and J ends lost 5 bases and 9 bases respectively, with 16 bases between them. The CDR3 runs to 14 residues. Per germline, CDR1 SGHTA and CDR2 FQGNSA. This CDR3 reads CASSQDRGSRELFF. The CDR3 nucleotides are TGTGCCAGCAGCCAAGACAGAGGGTCAAGGGAGCTGTTTTTT. The complete variable domain, with remaining parts taken from reference TRBV7-2 and TRBJ2-2, reads GAGVSQSPSNKVTEKGKDVELRCDPISGHTALYWYRQSLGQGLEFLIYFQGNSAPDKSGLPSDRFSAERTGGSVSTLTIQRTQQEDSAVYLCASSQDRGSRELFFGEGSRLTVL.

The rearrangement uses TRBV7-9 and TRBJ2-1; D is uncertain. V shed 4 bases and J shed 8 bases, with 21 bases lying between them. This CDR3 region has 16 residues. Germline values: CDR1 SEHNR, CDR2 FQNEAQ (reference sequence). In nucleotides, the CDR3 is TGTGCCAGCAGCTCCCTTCTATCGACGGAGTTGCATGAGCAGTTCTTC. Amino acids: CASSSLLSTELHEQFF.

This sequence joins TRBV9 and TRBJ2-6, with unresolved D. CDR1 and CDR2 (germline): SGDLS, YYNGEE. Trimming shortened V by 6 bases and J by 0 bases, and 10 bases separated the two germline ends. CDR3 length equals 15 residues. Here the CDR3 reads CASTRLYSGANVLTF. DNA of the CDR3: TGTGCCAGCACACGTCTGTACTCTGGGGCCAACGTCCTGACTTTC.

The rearrangement uses TRBV15 and TRBJ2-3; 10 bases line up with TRBD1. With V trimmed by 5 bases and J by 4 bases, 12 bases remained unmatched. Germline-derived CDR1 and CDR2 are LNHNV and YYDKDF (reference sequence). There are 17 residues in the CDR3. As DNA, the CDR3 is TGTGCCACCAGCGATCCCGGGACAGGGGCTAGGTCAGATACGCAGTATTTT. Amino acids: CATSDPGTGARSDTQYF.